This TCR beta chain was retrieved from a study of shared clonotypes between healthy human individuals. Study information: The donor pool was made up of a couple of women and three men aged 18 to 49. Study-wide points: Larger estimated richness was generally seen in naive subsets than in memory subsets. Around 5% of naive CD4 clonotypes were common to several donors.

Details on this clone: What it binds is unknown.

For each subset, genomic DNA was distributed in equal portions over several immunoSEQ plates. Method: immunoSEQ multiplex PCR; TCRdb's copy keeps in-frame clones and lacks some. Of 2 million to 2.5 million clones listed, under 95% are singletons. This receptor was identified in a man between 18 and 29 years old in good health. Some clones in this sample may be carry-over from other donors' samples. Sequencing was carried out using naive CD4+ T cells from PBMCs. Subset noted: CD45RA+ positively selected.

The DNA for the CDR3 is TGTGCCAGTACCCCAACAAAGGGGGCCAGCAATCAGCCCCAGCATTTT. Protein: CASTPTKGASNQPQHF. The chain has TRBV19 and TRBJ1-5, with 7 bases fitting TRBD1. The CDR3 totals 16 residues. V lost 7 bases to trimming and J lost 1 base; unmatched junction nucleotides: 10. Germline CDR1 LNHDA, CDR2 SQIVND (reference sequence).